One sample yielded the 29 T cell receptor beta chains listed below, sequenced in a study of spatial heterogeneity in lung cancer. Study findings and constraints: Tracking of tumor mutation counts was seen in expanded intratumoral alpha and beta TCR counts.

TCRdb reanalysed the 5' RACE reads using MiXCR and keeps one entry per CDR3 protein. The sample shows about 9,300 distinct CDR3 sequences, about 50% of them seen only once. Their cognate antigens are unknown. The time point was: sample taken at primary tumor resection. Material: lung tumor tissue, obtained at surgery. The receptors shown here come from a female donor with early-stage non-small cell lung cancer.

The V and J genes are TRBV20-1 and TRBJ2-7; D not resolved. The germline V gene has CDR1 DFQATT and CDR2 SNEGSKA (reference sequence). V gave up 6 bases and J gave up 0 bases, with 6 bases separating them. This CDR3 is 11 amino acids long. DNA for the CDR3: TGCAGTGCCCGGAACTCCTACGAGCAGTACTTC. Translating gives CSARNSYEQYF.

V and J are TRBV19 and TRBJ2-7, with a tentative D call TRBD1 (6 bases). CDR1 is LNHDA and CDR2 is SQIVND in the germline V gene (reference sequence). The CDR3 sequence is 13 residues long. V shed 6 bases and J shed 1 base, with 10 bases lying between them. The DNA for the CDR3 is TGTGCCAGTAGCGGGGACACTTCCTACGAGCAGTACTTC. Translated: CASSGDTSYEQYF.

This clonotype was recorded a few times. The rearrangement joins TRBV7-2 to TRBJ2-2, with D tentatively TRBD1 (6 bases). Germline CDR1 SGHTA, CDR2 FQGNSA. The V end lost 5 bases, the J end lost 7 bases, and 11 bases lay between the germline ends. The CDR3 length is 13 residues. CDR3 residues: CASSPTGIGELFF. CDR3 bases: TGTGCCAGCAGCCCTACAGGGATCGGGGAGCTGTTTTTT.

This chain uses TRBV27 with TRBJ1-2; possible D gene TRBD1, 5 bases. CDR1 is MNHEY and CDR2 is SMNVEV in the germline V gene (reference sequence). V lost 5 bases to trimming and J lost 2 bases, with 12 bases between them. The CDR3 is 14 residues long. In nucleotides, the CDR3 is TGTGCCAGCAGTCCTAGGGGACGGAACTATGGCTACACCTTC. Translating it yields CASSPRGRNYGYTF.

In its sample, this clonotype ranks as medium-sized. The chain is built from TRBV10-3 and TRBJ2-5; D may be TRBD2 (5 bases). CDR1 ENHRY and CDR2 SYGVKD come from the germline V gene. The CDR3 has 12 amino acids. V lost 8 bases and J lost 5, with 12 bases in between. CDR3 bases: TGTGCCATCTCGGGGTTTGAGGAGACCCAGTACTTC. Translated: CAISGFEETQYF.

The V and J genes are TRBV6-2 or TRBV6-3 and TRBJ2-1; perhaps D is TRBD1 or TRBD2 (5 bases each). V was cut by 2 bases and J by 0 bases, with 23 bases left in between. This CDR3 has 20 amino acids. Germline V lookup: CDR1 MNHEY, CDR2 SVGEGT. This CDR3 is CASSYTPGRWSLSSYNEQFF. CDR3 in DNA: TGTGCCAGCAGTTACACTCCGGGACGGTGGTCCCTAAGCTCCTACAATGAGCAGTTCTTC.

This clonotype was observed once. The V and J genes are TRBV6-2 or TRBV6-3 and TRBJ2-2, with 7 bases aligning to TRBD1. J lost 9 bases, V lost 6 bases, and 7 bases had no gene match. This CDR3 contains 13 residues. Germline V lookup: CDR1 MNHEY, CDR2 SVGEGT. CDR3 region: CASSRQGWRELFF. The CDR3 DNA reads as TGTGCCAGCAGCAGACAGGGCTGGCGGGAGCTGTTTTTT.

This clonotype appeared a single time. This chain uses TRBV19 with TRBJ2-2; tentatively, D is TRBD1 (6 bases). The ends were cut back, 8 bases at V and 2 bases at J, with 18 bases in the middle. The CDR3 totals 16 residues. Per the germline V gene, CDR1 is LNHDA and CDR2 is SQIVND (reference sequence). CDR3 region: CASHEWTAVNTGELFF. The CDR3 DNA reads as TGTGCCAGTCATGAATGGACAGCAGTCAACACCGGGGAGCTGTTTTTT.

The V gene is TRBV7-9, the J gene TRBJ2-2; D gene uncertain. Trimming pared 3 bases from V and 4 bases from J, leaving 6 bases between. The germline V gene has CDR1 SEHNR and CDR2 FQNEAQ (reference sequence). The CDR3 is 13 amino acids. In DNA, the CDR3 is TGTGCCAGCAGCTTTAAGAGCACCGGGGAGCTGTTTTTT. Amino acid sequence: CASSFKSTGELFF.

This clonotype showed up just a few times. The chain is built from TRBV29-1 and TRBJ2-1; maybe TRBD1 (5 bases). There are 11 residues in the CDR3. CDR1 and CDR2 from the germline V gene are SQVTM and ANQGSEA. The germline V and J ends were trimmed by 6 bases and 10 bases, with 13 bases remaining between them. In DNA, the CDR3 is TGCAGCGTCGGAACAGGTAGCGAGCAGTTCTTC. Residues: CSVGTGSEQFF.

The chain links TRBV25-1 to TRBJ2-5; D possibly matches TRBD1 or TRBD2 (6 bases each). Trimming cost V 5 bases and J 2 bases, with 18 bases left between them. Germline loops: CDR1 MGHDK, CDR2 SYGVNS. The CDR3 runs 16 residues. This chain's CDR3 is CASSLGGLGGQETQYF. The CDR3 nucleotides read TGTGCCAGCAGTTTAGGGGGGCTAGGAGGGCAAGAGACCCAGTACTTC.

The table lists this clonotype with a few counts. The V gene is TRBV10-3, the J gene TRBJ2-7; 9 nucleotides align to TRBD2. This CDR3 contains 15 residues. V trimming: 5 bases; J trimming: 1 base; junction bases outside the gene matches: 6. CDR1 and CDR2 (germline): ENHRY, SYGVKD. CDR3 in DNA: TGTGCCATCAGTACTACAGCGGGGGGTTCCTACGAGCAGTACTTC. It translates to CAISTTAGGSYEQYF.

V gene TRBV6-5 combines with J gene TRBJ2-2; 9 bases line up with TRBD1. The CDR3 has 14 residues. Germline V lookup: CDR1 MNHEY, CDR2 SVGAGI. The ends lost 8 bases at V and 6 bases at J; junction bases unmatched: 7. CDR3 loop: CASSGTGIPGELFF. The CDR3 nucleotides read TGTGCCAGCTCCGGGACAGGGATTCCCGGGGAGCTGTTTTTT.

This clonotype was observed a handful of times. CDR3 region: CASSVEPRQLAFF. The CDR3 nucleotides are TGTGCCAGCAGCGTAGAACCCCGACAGTTGGCTTTCTTT. The genes are TRBV9 and TRBJ1-1; D perhaps matches TRBD1 (5 bases). The germline V gene has CDR1 SGDLS and CDR2 YYNGEE. The CDR3 is made up of 13 amino acids. V lost 0 bases and J lost 11, with 14 bases in between.

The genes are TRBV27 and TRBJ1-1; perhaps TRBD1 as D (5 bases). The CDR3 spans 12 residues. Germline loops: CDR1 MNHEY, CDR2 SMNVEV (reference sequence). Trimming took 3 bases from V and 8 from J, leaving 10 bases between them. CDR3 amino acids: CASSLRGGEAFF. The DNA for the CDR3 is TGTGCCAGCAGTTTGAGGGGTGGAGAAGCTTTCTTT.

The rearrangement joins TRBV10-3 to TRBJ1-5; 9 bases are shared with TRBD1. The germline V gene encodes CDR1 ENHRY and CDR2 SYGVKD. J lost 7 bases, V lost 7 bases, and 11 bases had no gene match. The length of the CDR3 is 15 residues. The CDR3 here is CAITGDRDTWQPQHF. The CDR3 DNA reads TGTGCCATCACCGGGGACAGGGATACTTGGCAGCCCCAGCATTTT.

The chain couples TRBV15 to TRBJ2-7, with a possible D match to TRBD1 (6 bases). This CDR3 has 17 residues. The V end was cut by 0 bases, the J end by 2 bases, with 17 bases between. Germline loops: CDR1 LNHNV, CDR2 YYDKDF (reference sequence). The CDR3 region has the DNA TGTGCCACCAGCAGAGATCCGTGGGGGCAGGGTGCCTACGAGCAGTACTTC. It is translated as CATSRDPWGQGAYEQYF. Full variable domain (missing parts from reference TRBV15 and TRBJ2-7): DAMVIQNPRYQVTQFGKPVTLSCSQTLNHNVMYWYQQKSSQAPKLLFHYYDKDFNNEADTPDNFQSRRPNTSFCFLDIRSPGLGDTAMYLCATSRDPWGQGAYEQYFGPGTRLTVT.

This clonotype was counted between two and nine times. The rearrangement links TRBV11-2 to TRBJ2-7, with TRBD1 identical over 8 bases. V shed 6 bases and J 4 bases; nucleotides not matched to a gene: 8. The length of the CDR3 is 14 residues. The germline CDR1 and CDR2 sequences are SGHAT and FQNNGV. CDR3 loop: CASRGRTGSYEQYF. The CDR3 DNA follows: TGTGCCAGCAGGGGTCGGACAGGGTCGTACGAGCAGTACTTC.

CDR3 amino acids: CASSPDHSRPGYEQYF. The DNA of the CDR3 is TGTGCCAGCAGCCCCGACCACAGCCGTCCGGGATACGAGCAGTACTTC. The J gene is TRBJ2-7, the V gene TRBV11-2; tentative D call: TRBD2 (5 bases). Per the germline V gene, CDR1 is SGHAT and CDR2 is FQNNGV. The V end was cut by 5 bases, the J end by 4 bases, with 21 bases between. This CDR3 has 16 amino acids.

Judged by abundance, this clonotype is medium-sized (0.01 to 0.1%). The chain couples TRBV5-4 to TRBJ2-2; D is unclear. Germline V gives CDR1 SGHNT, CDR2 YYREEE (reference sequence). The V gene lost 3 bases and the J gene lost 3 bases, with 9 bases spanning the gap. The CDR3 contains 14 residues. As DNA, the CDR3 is TGTGCCAGCAGCTGGGGTCCCGACACCGGGGAGCTGTTTTTT. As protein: CASSWGPDTGELFF.

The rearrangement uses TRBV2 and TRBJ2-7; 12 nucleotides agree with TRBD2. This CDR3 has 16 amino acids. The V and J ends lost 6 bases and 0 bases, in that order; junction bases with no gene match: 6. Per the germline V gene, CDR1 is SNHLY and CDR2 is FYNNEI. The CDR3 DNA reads TGTGCCAGCAGACCCCTAGCGGGGGGGCCCTCCTACGAGCAGTACTTC. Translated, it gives CASRPLAGGPSYEQYF.

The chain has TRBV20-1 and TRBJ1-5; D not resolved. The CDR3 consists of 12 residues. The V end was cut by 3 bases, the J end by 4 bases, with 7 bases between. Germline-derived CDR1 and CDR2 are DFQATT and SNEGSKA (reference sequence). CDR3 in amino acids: CSASNGNQPQHF. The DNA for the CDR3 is TGCAGTGCTAGTAACGGTAATCAGCCCCAGCATTTT.

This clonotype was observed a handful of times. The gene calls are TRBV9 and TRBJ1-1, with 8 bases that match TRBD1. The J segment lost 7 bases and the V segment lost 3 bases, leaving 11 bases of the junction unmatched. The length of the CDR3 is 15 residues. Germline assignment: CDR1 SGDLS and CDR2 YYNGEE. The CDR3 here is CASSERQGSIDEAFF. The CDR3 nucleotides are TGTGCCAGCAGCGAAAGACAGGGGTCCATCGATGAAGCTTTCTTT.

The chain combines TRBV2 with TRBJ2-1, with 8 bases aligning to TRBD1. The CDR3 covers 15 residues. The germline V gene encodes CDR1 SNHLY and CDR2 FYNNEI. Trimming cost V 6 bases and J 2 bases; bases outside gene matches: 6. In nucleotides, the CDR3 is TGTGCCAGCAGAGACAGGGGTGGGACCTACAATGAGCAGTTCTTC. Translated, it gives CASRDRGGTYNEQFF.

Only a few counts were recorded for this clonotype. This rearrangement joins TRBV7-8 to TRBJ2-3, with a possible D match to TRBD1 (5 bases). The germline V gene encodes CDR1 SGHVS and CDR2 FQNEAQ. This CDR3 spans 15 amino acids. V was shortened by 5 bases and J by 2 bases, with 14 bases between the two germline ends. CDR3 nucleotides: TGTGCCAGCAGCAAAACAGGAACCCACACAGATACGCAGTATTTT. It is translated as CASSKTGTHTDTQYF.

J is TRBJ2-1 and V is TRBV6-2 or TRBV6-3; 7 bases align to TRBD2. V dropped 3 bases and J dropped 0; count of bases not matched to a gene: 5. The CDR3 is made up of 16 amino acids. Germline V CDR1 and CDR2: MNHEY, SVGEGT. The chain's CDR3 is CASSYQRGNSYNEQFF. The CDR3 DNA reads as TGTGCCAGCAGTTATCAGCGGGGCAACTCCTACAATGAGCAGTTCTTC.

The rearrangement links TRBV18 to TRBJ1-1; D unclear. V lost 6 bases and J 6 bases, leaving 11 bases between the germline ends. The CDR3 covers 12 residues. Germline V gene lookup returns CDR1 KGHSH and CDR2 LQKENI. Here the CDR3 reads CASSTSLSEAFF. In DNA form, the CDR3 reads TGTGCCAGCTCGACCTCCCTCTCTGAAGCTTTCTTT.

CDR3 sequence: CASSLNSLGQGGYTF. The CDR3 DNA follows: TGTGCCAGCAGCTTAAATAGTCTGGGACAGGGAGGCTACACCTTC. The rearrangement joins TRBV7-9 to TRBJ1-2; 9 nucleotides match TRBD1. Per the germline V gene, CDR1 is SEHNR and CDR2 is FQNEAQ (reference sequence). V dropped 2 bases and J dropped 8; count of bases not matched to a gene: 9. The CDR3 covers 15 residues.

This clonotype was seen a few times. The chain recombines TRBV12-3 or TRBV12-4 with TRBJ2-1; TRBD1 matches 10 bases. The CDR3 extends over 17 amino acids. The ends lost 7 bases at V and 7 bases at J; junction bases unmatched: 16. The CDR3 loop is CASKGQGTVRGRNEQFF. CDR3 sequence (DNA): TGTGCCAGCAAGGGACAGGGGACTGTCCGGGGTAGAAATGAGCAGTTCTTC.